A selection of T cell receptor beta chains follows, all from one sample in a study of blood T cell repertoires in COVID-19. Measured with immunoSEQ multiplex PCR; TCRdb has only the in-frame clones, and not every one. The profile shows under 300,000 clones, roughly 84% of them singletons. Sequencing input: peripheral blood. Receptors were obtained from a woman aged 40 to 50 with active or convalescent COVID-19. Both conserved end residues are trimmed from each CDR3. Some rows have no size entry. The others give once, few or many, or a class for an expanded clone.

>NA|TRBV10-3
AISDGGGQF
>few|TRBV23-1
ASSPLEQGKMYRPLH
>NA|TRBV6-6
ASSRGTSGGTDTQY
>NA|TRBV11-2
ANSLSGTGGSYNEQF
>NA|TRBV5-5
ASSHSNPTDTQY
>NA|TRBV5-4
ASSLSGGGIDEQF
>NA|TRBV5-1
ASSLLGRGGETQY
>NA|TRBV11-3
ASSRGPGGGADTQY
>few|TRBV10-3
AISNDRAGEKLF
>NA|TRBV5-1
ASRDTGGGDTQY
>NA|TRBV6-5
ASREDRGHSPLH
>NA|TRBV28
ASSVRTSYNEQF
>NA|TRBV3-1/TRBV3-2
ASSSEHRPAGGGYT
>NA|TRBV30
AWSVTGTGELF
>NA|TRBV10-1
ASSQMNTGELF
>NA|TRBV4-1
ASKTPQGRDGYT
>NA|TRBV7-2
ASSLGTTQETQY
>few|TRBV5-1
ASSYRDRGRPNEKLF
>NA|TRBV4-1
ASSQETRDDANYGYT
>NA|TRBV2
ASSATGDVFYGYT
>NA|TRBV2
ASRTNQETQY
>NA|TRBV5-6
ASSWGGDGDQPQH
>NA|TRBV5-1
ASSTEGGGWNEQF
>NA|TRBV19
ASSRDREAYEQY
>NA|TRBV3-1/TRBV3-2
ASSQTGQPQH
>NA|TRBV19
ASSIELAGYNEQF
>NA|TRBV27
ASSRAGGYNSPLH
>NA|TRBV30
AWSPQRGYNEQF
>NA|TRBV5-1
ASSLRREGGTQY
>NA|TRBV28
ASSSRLGQGKPQH
>NA|TRBV19
ASSIFRAGSGNTIY
>NA|TRBV11-2
ASSLAPQVANYGYT
>NA|TRBV4-1
ASSQIVGGALAF
>NA|TRBV5-6
ASSLRAGGAF
>NA|TRBV28
ASSPQSGGEAF
>many|TRBV28
ASSPYGGSSPLH
>NA|TRBV7-9
ASSLAVAGTGTDTQY
>few|TRBV6-6
ASSLRGANTEAF
>once|TRBV27
ASSSVGDGITNEKLF
>few|TRBV3-1/TRBV3-2
ASSQDAGHLHR
>few|TRBV9
ASSEYRGNTEAF
>NA|TRBV12-3/TRBV12-4
ASRTGDYGYT
>NA|TRBV7-9
ASSFQGGYTEAF
>NA|TRBV5-1
ASSWGTGSTGELF
>NA|TRBV21-1
ARGSGQEVSPLH
>NA|TRBV5-1
ASSLAQGGTEAF